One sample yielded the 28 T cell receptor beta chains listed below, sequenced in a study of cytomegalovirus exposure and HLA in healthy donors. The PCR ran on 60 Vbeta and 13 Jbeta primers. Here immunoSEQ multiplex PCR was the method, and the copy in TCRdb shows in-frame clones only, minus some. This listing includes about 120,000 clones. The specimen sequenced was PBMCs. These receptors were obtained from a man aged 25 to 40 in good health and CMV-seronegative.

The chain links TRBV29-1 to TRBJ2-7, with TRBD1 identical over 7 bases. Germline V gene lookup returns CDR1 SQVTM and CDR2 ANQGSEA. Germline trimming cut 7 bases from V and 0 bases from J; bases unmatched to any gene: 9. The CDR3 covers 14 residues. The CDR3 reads CSARGLKSSYEQYF. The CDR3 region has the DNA TGCAGCGCAAGGGGGCTTAAGAGCTCCTACGAGCAGTACTTC.

This CDR3 is CASSLAKTGTNEKLFF. The CDR3 DNA follows: TGTGCCAGCAGCTTAGCCAAGACAGGAACTAATGAAAAACTGTTTTTT. J is TRBJ1-4 and V is TRBV11-1, with D maybe TRBD1 (6 bases). The CDR3 has 16 residues. The V gene lost 0 bases and the J gene lost 1 base, with 9 bases spanning the gap. Germline loops: CDR1 SGHAT, CDR2 FQDESV (reference sequence).

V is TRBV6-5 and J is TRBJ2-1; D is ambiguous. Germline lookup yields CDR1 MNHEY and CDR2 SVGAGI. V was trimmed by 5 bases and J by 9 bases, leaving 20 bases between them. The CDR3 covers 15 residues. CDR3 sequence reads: CASSVKGAANSEQFF. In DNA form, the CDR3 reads TGTGCCAGCAGTGTTAAAGGTGCCGCAAACAGTGAGCAGTTCTTC.

The CDR3 sequence: CASMIGRLIIQETQYF. CDR3 DNA: TGTGCCAGCATGATCGGTCGTCTGATAATCCAAGAGACCCAGTACTTC. V and J are TRBV28 and TRBJ2-5; D is unresolved. V was clipped by 7 bases and J by 1 base, with 19 bases between them. Germline CDR1 MDHEN, CDR2 SYDVKM. The CDR3 consists of 16 residues.

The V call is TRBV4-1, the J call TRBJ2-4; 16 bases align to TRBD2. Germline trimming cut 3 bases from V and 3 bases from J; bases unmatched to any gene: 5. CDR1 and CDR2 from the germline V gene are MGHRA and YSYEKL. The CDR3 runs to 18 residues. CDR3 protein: CASSQGLAGGQVKNIQYF. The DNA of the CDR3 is TGCGCCAGCAGCCAGGGACTAGCGGGGGGGCAGGTCAAAAACATTCAGTACTTC.

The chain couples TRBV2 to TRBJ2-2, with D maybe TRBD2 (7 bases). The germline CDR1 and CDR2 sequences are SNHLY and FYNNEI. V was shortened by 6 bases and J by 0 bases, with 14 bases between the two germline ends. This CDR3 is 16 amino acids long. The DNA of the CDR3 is TGTGCCAGCAGCTCCCCGGGGGGCTCGAACACCGGGGAGCTGTTTTTT. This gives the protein CASSSPGGSNTGELFF.

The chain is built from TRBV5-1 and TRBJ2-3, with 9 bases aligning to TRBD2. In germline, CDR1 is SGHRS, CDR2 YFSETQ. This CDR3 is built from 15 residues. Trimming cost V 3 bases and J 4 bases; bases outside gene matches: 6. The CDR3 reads CASSSGTSIADTQYF. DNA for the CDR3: TGCGCCAGCAGCTCCGGGACTAGCATCGCAGATACGCAGTATTTT.

DNA for the CDR3: TGTGCCAGCAGCTTAGATGGGACACCGCAAGAGACCCAGTACTTC. It specifies CASSLDGTPQETQYF. This sequence joins TRBV11-2 and TRBJ2-5; tentative D call: TRBD1 (6 bases). Deletions cut 0 bases from V and 2 bases from J, with 10 bases between. The germline CDR1 and CDR2 sequences are SGHAT and FQNNGV. The CDR3 covers 15 residues.

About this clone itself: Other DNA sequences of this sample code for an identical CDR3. CDR3 residues: CASSLAQASNYGYTF. As DNA, the CDR3 is TGCGCCAGCAGCTTGGCACAGGCCTCTAACTATGGCTACACCTTC. The chain recombines TRBV5-1 with TRBJ1-2; a weak D match, TRBD1 (5 bases). This CDR3 spans 15 amino acids. Germline assignment: CDR1 SGHRS and CDR2 YFSETQ. V was clipped by 0 bases and J by 0 bases, with 9 bases between them.

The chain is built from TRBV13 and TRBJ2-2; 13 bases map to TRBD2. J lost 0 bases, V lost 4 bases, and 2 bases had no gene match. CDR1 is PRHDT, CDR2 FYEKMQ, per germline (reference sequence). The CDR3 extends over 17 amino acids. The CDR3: CASSSGLAGANTGELFF. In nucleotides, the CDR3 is TGTGCCAGCAGCTCCGGACTAGCGGGGGCGAACACCGGGGAGCTGTTTTTT.

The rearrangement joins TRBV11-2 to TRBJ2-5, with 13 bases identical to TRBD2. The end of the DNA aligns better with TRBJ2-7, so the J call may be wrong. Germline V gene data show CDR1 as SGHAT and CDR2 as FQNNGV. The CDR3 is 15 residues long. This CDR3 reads CASSLAGLAGYEQYF. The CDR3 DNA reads TGTGCCAGCAGCTTAGCGGGACTAGCGGGGTACGAGCAGTACTTC.

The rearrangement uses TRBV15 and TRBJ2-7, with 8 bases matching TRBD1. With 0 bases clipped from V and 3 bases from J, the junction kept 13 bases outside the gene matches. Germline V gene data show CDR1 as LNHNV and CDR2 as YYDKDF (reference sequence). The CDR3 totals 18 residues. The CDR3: CATSRDERQGSRLYEQYF. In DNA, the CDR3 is TGTGCCACCAGCAGAGATGAGAGACAGGGGAGTCGCCTCTACGAGCAGTACTTC.

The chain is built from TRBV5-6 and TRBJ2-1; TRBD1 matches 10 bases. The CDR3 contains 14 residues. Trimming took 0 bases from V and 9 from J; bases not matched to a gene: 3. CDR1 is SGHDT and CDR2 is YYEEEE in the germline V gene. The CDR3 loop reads CASSLGQGASEQFF. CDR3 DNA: TGTGCCAGCAGCTTGGGACAGGGGGCGAGTGAGCAGTTCTTC.

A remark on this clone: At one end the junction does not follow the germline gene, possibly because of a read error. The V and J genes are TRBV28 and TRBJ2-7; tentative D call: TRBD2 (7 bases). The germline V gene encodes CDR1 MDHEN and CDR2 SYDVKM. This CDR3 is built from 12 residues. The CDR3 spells CASRLWGGLADF. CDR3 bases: TGTGCCAGCAGGCTGTGGGGGGGCCTCGCGGACTTC.

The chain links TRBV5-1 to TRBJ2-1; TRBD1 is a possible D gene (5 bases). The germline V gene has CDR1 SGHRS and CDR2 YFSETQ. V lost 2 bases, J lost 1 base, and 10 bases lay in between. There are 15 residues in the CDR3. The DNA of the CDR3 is TGCGCCAGCAGCTTCCAGGACAATTCCTACAATGAGCAGTTCTTC. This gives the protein CASSFQDNSYNEQFF.

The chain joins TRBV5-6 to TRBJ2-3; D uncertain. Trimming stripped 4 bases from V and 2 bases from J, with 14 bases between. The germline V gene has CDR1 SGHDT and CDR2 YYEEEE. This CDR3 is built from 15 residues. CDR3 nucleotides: TGTGCCAGCAGCCCCGCGGTAGTAAACACAGATACGCAGTATTTT. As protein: CASSPAVVNTDTQYF.

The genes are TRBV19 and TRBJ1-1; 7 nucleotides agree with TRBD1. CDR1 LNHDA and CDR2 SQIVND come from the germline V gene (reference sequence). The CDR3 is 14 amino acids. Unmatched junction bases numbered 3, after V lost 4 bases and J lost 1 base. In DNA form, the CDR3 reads TGTGCCAGTAGTACGGGACAGCAGAACACTGAAGCTTTCTTT. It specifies CASSTGQQNTEAFF.

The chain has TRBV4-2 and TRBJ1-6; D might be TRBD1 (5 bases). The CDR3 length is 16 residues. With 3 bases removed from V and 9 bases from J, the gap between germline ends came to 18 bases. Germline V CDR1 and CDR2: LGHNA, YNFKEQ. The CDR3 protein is CASSHSPRGGGSPLHF. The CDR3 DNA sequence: TGTGCCAGCAGCCATTCTCCTAGGGGAGGCGGTTCACCCCTCCACTTT.

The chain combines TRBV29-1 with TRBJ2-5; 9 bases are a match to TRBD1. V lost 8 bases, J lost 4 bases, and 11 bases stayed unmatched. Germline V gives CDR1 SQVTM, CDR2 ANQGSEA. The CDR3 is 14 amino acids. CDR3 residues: CSLLQTGGGETQYF. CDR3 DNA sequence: TGCAGCCTCCTTCAGACAGGGGGTGGAGAGACCCAGTACTTC. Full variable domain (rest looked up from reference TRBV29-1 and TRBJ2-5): SAVISQKPSRDICQRGTSLTIQCQVDSQVTMMFWYRQQPGQSLTLIATANQGSEATYESGFVIDKFPISRPNLTFSTLTVSNMSPEDSSIYLCSLLQTGGGETQYFGPGTRLLVL.

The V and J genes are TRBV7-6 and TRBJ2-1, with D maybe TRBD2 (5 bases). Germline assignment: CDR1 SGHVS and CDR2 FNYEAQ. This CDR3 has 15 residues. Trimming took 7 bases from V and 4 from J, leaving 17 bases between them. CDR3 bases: TGTGCCAGCACCCCGGGGAGCCGGGGTTACAATGAGCAGTTCTTC. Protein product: CASTPGSRGYNEQFF.

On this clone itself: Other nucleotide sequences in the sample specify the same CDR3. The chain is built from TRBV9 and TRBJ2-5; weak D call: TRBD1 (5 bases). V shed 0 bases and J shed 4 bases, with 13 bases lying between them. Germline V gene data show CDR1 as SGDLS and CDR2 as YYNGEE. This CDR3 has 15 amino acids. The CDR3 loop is CASSVVTGRGETQYF. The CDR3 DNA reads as TGTGCCAGCAGCGTAGTTACAGGTCGAGGAGAGACCCAGTACTTC. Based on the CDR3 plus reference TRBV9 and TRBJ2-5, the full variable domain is DSGVTQTPKHLITATGQRVTLRCSPRSGDLSVYWYQQSLDQGLQFLIQYYNGEERAKGNILERFSAQQFPDLHSELNLSSLELGDSALYFCASSVVTGRGETQYFGPGTRLLVL.

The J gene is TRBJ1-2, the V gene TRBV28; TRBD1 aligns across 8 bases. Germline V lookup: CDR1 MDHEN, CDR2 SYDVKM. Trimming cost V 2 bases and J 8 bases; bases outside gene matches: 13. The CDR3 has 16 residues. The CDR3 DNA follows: TGTGCCAGCAGTTTAGACAGGGGAAAGTTTACCTACGGCTACACCTTC. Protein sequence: CASSLDRGKFTYGYTF.

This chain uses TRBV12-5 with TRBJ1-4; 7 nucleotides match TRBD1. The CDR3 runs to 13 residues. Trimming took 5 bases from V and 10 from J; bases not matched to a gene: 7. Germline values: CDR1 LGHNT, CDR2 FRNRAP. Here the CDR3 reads CASGPGTVGKLFF. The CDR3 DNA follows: TGTGCTAGTGGTCCCGGGACAGTGGGAAAACTGTTTTTT.

The DNA for the CDR3 is TGCAGCGTTGACTTCAGCTCCTACAATGAGCAGTTCTTC. Its translation is CSVDFSSYNEQFF. V and J are TRBV29-1 and TRBJ2-1, with D uncertain. CDR1 is SQVTM, CDR2 ANQGSEA, per germline. V dropped 3 bases and J dropped 0 bases, with 6 bases sitting between them. CDR3 length: 13 amino acids.

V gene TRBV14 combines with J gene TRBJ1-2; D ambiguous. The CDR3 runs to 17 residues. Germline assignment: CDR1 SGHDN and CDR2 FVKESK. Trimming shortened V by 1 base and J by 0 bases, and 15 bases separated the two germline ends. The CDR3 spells CASSQASYKKSNYGYTF. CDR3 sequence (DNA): TGTGCCAGCAGCCAAGCTTCTTACAAGAAATCTAACTATGGCTACACCTTC. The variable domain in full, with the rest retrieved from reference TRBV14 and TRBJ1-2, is EAGVTQFPSHSVIEKGQTVTLRCDPISGHDNLYWYRRVMGKEIKFLLHFVKESKQDESGMPNNRFLAERTGGTYSTLKVQPAELEDSGVYFCASSQASYKKSNYGYTFGSGTRLTVV.

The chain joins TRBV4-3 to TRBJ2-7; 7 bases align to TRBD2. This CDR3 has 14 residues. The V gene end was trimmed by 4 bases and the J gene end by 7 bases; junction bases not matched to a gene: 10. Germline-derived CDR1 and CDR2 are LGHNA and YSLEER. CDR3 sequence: CASSLSDRAGEQYF. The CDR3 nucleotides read TGCGCCAGCAGCCTGTCTGATCGAGCGGGGGAGCAGTACTTC.

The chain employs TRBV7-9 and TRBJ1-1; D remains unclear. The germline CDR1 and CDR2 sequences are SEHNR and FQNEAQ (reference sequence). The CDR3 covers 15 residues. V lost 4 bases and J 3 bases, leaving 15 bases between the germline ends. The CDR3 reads CASSSFGRVDTEAFF. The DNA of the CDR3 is TGTGCCAGCAGCTCCTTCGGGAGGGTGGACACTGAAGCTTTCTTT.

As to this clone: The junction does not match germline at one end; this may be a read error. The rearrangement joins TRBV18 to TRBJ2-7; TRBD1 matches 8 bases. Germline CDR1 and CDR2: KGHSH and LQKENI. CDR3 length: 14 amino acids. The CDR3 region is CAGSPGQEPYEQYF. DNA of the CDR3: TGTGCCGGCTCACCGGGACAGGAGCCGTACGAGCAGTACTTC.